This TCR beta chain was identified in a study of T cell clones after liver transplantation. Data came from immunoSEQ multiplex PCR; TCRdb stores just in-frame clones and leaves some out. The sample lists about 70,000 clones, 75% to 85% occurring once. General observations from the study: In 5 of 8 subjects, circulating graft-donor-reactive CD4 TCRbeta sequences fell significantly after transplant.

This clone was seen once. Its cognate antigen is unknown. The germline V gene encodes CDR1 SGHRS and CDR2 YFSETQ. Trimming removed 4 bases at V and 0 bases at J, with 13 bases between. This CDR3 is built from 15 residues. The chain is built from TRBV5-1 and TRBJ1-1; D gene unclear. This TCR was sampled from a human patient who received a liver transplant. The graft donor may account for some of the T cells. Sample: CD4+ T cells from blood, taken 12 months after liver transplant. CDR3 DNA: TGCGCCAGCAGCCCGGAAGACACCTTGAACACTGAAGCTTTCTTT. Residues: CASSPEDTLNTEAFF.